This T cell receptor (beta chain) was profiled in a study of identical twins. MiXCR was run by TCRdb on the 5' RACE reads, yielding one entry per CDR3 protein. Of about 660,000 distinct CDR3 sequences in the sample, 8.5% to 9.5% are singletons; the top ten hold approximately 0.89%. Many counts were recorded for this clonotype. The V end lost 2 bases, the J end lost 2 bases, and 8 bases lay between the germline ends. The germline V gene encodes CDR1 SGHDT and CDR2 YYEEEE. There are 13 residues in the CDR3. This same sample was also part of a study on yellow fever vaccine responses in identical twins.

The TCR sequence derives from a woman aged 18-29 years in good health. The rearrangement joins TRBV5-6 to TRBJ2-7, with D maybe TRBD1 (5 bases). What was sequenced was PBMCs. The CDR3 bases are TGTGCCAGCAGCTTAGGGGCCGCCTACGAGCAGTACTTC. This sequence encodes CASSLGAAYEQYF.